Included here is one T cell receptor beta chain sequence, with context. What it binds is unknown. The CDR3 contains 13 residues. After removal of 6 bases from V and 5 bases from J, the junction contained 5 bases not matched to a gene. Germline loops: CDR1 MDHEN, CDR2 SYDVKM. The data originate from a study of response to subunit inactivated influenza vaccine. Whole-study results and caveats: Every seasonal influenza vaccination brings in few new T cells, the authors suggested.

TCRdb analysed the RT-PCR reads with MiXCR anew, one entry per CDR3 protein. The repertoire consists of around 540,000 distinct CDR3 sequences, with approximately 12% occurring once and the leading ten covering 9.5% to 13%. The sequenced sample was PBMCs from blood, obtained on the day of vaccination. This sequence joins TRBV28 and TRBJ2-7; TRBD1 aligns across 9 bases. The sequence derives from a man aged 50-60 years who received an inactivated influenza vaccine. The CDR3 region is CASSQGQGHEQYF. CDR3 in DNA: TGTGCCAGCAGCCAGGGACAGGGACACGAGCAGTACTTC.